The 16 T cell receptor beta chains reported below all come from one sample, sequenced in a study of cytomegalovirus exposure and HLA in healthy donors. Using immunoSEQ multiplex PCR, the repertoire was profiled, and TCRdb retains in-frame clones only, with some absent. The profile shows approximately 220,000 clones, roughly 84% of them singletons. The sequencing sample was made of PBMCs. The receptors stem from a woman aged 25 to 45 in good health and CMV-seropositive.

The genes are TRBV10-3 and TRBJ2-7, with D hard to call. The germline gives CDR1 ENHRY, CDR2 SYGVKD. There are 15 residues in the CDR3. Deletions cut 2 bases from V and 5 bases from J, with 16 bases between. CDR3: CAISEPTILAHEQYF. CDR3 nucleotides: TGTGCCATCAGTGAGCCGACCATTTTAGCTCACGAGCAGTACTTC.

The chain couples TRBV6-5 to TRBJ2-2; D call uncertain. The germline V gene has CDR1 MNHEY and CDR2 SVGAGI. V was pared by 6 bases and J by 6 bases, with 5 bases between. CDR3 length: 11 residues. The CDR3 DNA is TGTGCCAGCAGCACGTCCGGGGAGCTGTTTTTT. Its translation: CASSTSGELFF.

On this clone itself: This CDR3 is also generated by other DNA sequences in the sample. The chain links TRBV29-1 to TRBJ1-2; D unresolved. The CDR3 contains 11 residues. Germline values: CDR1 SQVTM, CDR2 ANQGSEA. Trimming left V 1 base short and J 6 bases short, with 6 bases between. CDR3 loop: CSVEVRDGYTF. The CDR3 DNA reads as TGCAGCGTTGAAGTTAGGGATGGCTACACCTTC.

The chain combines TRBV6-1 with TRBJ2-3; the D call may be TRBD1 or TRBD2 (6 bases each). The CDR3 spans 14 residues. Germline V CDR1 and CDR2: MNHNS, SASEGT. V gave up 5 bases and J gave up 6 bases, with 15 bases separating them. In DNA form, the CDR3 reads TGTGCCAGCAGTTGGGACTTAGGGGGTGATACGCAGTATTTT. Protein sequence: CASSWDLGGDTQYF.

V usage is TRBV12-5 and J usage is TRBJ2-3; 10 positions agree with TRBD1. V lost 1 base and J lost 5; bases outside the gene matches: 3. The germline V gene has CDR1 LGHNT and CDR2 FRNRAP. The CDR3 consists of 15 residues. The CDR3 DNA sequence: TGTGCTAGTGGTTTGGGGACAGGGGGAATAGATACGCAGTATTTT. Translated: CASGLGTGGIDTQYF.

The rearrangement joins TRBV27 to TRBJ2-7; D not resolved. The CDR3 is made up of 13 amino acids. CDR1 is MNHEY and CDR2 is SMNVEV in the germline V gene (reference sequence). V dropped 0 bases and J dropped 6 bases, with 9 bases sitting between them. DNA for the CDR3: TGTGCCAGCAGTTTATCTAGGAGTCCCGAGCAGTACTTC. Amino acid sequence: CASSLSRSPEQYF.

The J gene is TRBJ1-1, the V gene TRBV5-4, with 8 bases matching TRBD1. The CDR3 spans 14 residues. Germline CDR1 is SGHNT and CDR2 is YYREEE (reference sequence). Losses at the gene ends were 4 bases for V and 1 base for J; bases not matched to a gene: 3. This CDR3 reads CASSRGTGNTEAFF. Written as DNA, the CDR3 is TGTGCCAGCAGCAGAGGGACAGGGAACACTGAAGCTTTCTTT.

The rearrangement joins TRBV30 to TRBJ1-5; unclear D gene. V was trimmed by 0 bases and J by 0 bases, leaving 18 bases between them. This CDR3 region has 18 residues. Germline values: CDR1 GTSNPN, CDR2 SVGIG (reference sequence). The CDR3 region is CAWSVGRRPNYSNQPQHF. Here the CDR3 DNA reads TGTGCCTGGAGTGTGGGCAGGCGGCCTAATTATAGCAATCAGCCCCAGCATTTT.

The V call is TRBV5-1, the J call TRBJ1-2, with a tentative D call TRBD1 (5 bases). CDR1 and CDR2 from the germline V gene are SGHRS and YFSETQ. This CDR3 comprises 17 residues. V was clipped by 2 bases and J by 2 bases, with 19 bases between them. The CDR3 protein is CASSFTIQGSGNYGYTF. CDR3 DNA: TGCGCCAGCAGCTTTACGATTCAGGGAAGTGGCAACTATGGCTACACCTTC.

The chain carries TRBV9 and TRBJ2-7; D possibly corresponds to TRBD1 (6 bases). Germline V lookup: CDR1 SGDLS, CDR2 YYNGEE. The CDR3 has 13 residues. Trimming removed 0 bases at V and 4 bases at J, with 8 bases between. This CDR3 reads CASSVEQGYEQYF. Written as DNA, the CDR3 is TGTGCCAGCAGCGTAGAACAGGGTTACGAGCAGTACTTC.

V and J are TRBV5-1 and TRBJ1-1; D ambiguous. The ends were cut back, 0 bases at V and 8 bases at J, with 8 bases in the middle. Germline CDR1 reads SGHRS; CDR2 reads YFSETQ. This CDR3 comprises 12 residues. The DNA of the CDR3 is TGCGCCAGCAGCTTGGCCGGAAGGGAAGCTTTCTTT. Protein: CASSLAGREAFF.

This clone was seen just once. CDR3 DNA: TGTGCCAGCAGCCGACCGGGGGCGGGGGACTCCTACGAGCAGTACTTC. Protein: CASSRPGAGDSYEQYF. V gene TRBV13 combines with J gene TRBJ2-7; tentative D call: TRBD2 (7 bases). Germline CDR1 is PRHDT and CDR2 is FYEKMQ (reference sequence). This CDR3 comprises 16 residues. Trimming took off 5 bases at V and 0 bases at J, with 17 bases between the two ends. Variable domain in full (rest from reference TRBV13 and TRBJ2-7): AAGVIQSPRHLIKEKRETATLKCYPIPRHDTVYWYQQGPGQDPQFLISFYEKMQSDKGSIPDRFSAQQFSDYHSELNMSSLELGDSALYFCASSRPGAGDSYEQYFGPGTRLTVT.

This clone was observed a few times. The sample carries other DNA sequences with the same CDR3. This CDR3 is CASSPLNQPQHF. In nucleotides, the CDR3 is TGTGCCAGCAGTCCTCTAAATCAGCCCCAGCATTTT. The gene calls are TRBV27 and TRBJ1-5; no clear D. Germline loops: CDR1 MNHEY, CDR2 SMNVEV (reference sequence). V shed 5 bases and J shed 4 bases, with 6 bases lying between them. CDR3 size: 12 residues.

The chain is built from TRBV28 and TRBJ1-5, with D perhaps TRBD1 (5 bases). Trimming removed 5 bases from V and 0 bases from J, with 11 bases in between. CDR1 is MDHEN, CDR2 SYDVKM, per germline. The CDR3 is 15 amino acids. The CDR3 DNA follows: TGTGCCAGCAGTCTCCGGGACGGTAGCAATCAGCCCCAGCATTTT. Translating it yields CASSLRDGSNQPQHF.

The J gene is TRBJ2-3, the V gene TRBV30, with 8 positions matching TRBD2. Germline V gives CDR1 GTSNPN, CDR2 SVGIG (reference sequence). The CDR3 runs to 15 residues. The V and J ends lost 5 bases and 3 bases, in that order; junction bases with no gene match: 10. The CDR3: CAWQRPAGVTDTQYF. As DNA, the CDR3 is TGTGCCTGGCAACGACCAGCGGGAGTAACAGATACGCAGTATTTT. Supplemented by reference TRBV30 and TRBJ2-3, the full variable domain reads SQTIHQWPATLVQPVGSPLSLECTVEGTSNPNLYWYRQAAGRGLQLLFYSVGIGQISSEVPQNLSASRPQDRQFILSSKKLLLSDSGFYLCAWQRPAGVTDTQYFGPGTRLTVL.

This clone was found a few times. The chain links TRBV5-1 to TRBJ2-5; 14 bases align to TRBD2. Germline V gene lookup returns CDR1 SGHRS and CDR2 YFSETQ. This CDR3 comprises 16 residues. V shed 4 bases and J 5 bases; nucleotides not matched to a gene: 7. The CDR3 spells CASSRGTSGSFETQYF. In nucleotides, the CDR3 is TGCGCCAGCAGCCGCGGGACTAGCGGGAGCTTCGAGACCCAGTACTTC.